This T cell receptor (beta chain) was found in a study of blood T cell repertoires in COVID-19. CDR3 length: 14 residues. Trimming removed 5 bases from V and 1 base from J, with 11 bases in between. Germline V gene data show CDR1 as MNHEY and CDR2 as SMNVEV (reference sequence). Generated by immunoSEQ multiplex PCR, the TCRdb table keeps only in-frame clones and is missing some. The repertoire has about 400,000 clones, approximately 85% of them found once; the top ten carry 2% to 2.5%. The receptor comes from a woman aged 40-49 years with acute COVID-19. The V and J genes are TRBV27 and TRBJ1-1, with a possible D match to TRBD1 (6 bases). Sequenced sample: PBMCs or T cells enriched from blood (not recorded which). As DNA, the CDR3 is TGTGCCAGCAGTAGAGGGACACGGAACACTGAAGCTTTCTTT. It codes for CASSRGTRNTEAFF.